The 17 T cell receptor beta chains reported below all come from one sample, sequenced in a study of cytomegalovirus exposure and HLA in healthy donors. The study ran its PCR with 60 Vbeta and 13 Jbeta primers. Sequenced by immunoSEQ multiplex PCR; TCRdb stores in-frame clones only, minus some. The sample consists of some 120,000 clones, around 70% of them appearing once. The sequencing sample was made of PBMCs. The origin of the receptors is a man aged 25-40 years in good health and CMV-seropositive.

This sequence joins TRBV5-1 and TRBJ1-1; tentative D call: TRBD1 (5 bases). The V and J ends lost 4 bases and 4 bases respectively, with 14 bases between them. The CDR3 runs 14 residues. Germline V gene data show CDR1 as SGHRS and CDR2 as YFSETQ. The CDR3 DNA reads TGCGCCAGCAGCCTAGGGGAGGTGTCCACTGAAGCTTTCTTT. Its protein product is CASSLGEVSTEAFF.

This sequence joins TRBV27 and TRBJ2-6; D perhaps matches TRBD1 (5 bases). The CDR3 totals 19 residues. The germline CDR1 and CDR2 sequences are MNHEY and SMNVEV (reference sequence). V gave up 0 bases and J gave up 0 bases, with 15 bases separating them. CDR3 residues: CASSLSSSQDVSGANVLTF. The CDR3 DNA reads TGTGCCAGCAGTTTATCGTCCTCACAGGACGTCTCTGGGGCCAACGTCCTGACTTTC.

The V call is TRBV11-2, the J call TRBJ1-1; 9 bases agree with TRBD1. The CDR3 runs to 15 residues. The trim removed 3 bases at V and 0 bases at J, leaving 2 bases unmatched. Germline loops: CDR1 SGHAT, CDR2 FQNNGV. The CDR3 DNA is TGTGCCAGCAGCTTTGGGACAGGGATGAACACTGAAGCTTTCTTT. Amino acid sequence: CASSFGTGMNTEAFF. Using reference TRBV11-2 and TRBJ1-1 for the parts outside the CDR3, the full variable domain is EAGVAQSPRYKIIEKRQSVAFWCNPISGHATLYWYQQILGQGPKLLIQFQNNGVVDDSQLPKDRFSAERLKGVDSTLKIQPAKLEDSAVYLCASSFGTGMNTEAFFGQGTRLTVV.

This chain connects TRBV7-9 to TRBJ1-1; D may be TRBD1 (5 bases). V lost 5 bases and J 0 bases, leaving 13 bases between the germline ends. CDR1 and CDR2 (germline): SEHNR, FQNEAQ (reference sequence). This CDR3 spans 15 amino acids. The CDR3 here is CASSPSWGMNTEAFF. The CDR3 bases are TGTGCCAGCAGCCCGAGTTGGGGCATGAACACTGAAGCTTTCTTT.

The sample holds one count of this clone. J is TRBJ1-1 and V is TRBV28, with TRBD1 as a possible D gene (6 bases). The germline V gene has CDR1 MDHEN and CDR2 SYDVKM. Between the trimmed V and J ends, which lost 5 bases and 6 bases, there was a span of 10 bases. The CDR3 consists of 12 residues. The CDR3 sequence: CASSKGVSEAFF. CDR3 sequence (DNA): TGTGCCAGCAGTAAGGGGGTCTCTGAAGCTTTCTTT.

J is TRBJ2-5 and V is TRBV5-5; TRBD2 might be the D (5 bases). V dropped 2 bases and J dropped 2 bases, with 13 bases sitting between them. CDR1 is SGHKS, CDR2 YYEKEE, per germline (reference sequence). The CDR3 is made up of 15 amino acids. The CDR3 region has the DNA TGTGCCAGCAGCTTAGGGTCGGGATTTCAAGAGACCCAGTACTTC. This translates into CASSLGSGFQETQYF.

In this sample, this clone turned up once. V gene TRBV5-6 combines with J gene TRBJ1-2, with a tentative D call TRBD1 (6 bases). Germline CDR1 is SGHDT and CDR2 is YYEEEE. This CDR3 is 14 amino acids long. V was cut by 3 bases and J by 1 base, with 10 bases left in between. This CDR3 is CASSWGTHNYGYTF. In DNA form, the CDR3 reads TGTGCCAGCAGCTGGGGGACACATAACTATGGCTACACCTTC.

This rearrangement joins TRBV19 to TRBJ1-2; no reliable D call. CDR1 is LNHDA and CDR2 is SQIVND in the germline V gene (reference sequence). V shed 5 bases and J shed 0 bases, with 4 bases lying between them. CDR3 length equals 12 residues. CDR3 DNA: TGTGCCAGTAGTGCAGCTAACTATGGCTACACCTTC. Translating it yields CASSAANYGYTF.

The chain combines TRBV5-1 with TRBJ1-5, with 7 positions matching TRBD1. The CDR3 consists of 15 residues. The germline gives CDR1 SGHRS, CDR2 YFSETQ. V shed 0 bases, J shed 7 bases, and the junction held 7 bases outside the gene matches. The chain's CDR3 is CASSLAGGGRQPQHF. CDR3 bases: TGCGCCAGCAGCTTGGCCGGAGGGGGCAGACAGCCCCAGCATTTT.

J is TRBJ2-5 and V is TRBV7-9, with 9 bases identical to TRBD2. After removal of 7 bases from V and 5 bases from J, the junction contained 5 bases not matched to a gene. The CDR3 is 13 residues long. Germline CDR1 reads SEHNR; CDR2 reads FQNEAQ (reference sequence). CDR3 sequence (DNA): TGTGCCAGCAAAATAAGCGGGGGGGAGACCCAGTACTTC. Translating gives CASKISGGETQYF.

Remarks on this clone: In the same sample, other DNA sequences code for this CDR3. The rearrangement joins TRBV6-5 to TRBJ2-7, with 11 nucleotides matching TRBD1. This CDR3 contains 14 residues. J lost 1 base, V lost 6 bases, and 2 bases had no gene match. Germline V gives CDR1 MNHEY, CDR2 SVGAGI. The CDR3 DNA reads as TGTGCCAGCAGCCGGGACAGGGGGTCCTACGAGCAGTACTTC. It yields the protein CASSRDRGSYEQYF.

The CDR3 spells CASSKGGSLAYEQYF. The CDR3 DNA is TGTGCCAGCAGCAAAGGAGGGAGCCTTGCCTACGAGCAGTACTTC. The chain employs TRBV6-6 and TRBJ2-7, with D possibly matching TRBD2 (6 bases). This CDR3 comprises 15 residues. Germline V CDR1 and CDR2: MNHNY, SVGAGI (reference sequence). The V end was cut by 6 bases, the J end by 2 bases, with 17 bases between.

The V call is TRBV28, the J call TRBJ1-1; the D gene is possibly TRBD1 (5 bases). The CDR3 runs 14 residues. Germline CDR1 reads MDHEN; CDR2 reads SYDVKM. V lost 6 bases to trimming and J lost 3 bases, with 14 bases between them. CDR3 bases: TGTGCCAGCAGCGTTCGACAGATAGACACTGAAGCTTTCTTT. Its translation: CASSVRQIDTEAFF.

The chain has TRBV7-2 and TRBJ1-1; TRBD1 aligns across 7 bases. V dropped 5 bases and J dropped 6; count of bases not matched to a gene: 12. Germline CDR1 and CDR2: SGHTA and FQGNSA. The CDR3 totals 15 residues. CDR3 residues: CASSLVGTVPAEAFF. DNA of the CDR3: TGTGCCAGCAGCCTCGTGGGGACAGTTCCCGCTGAAGCTTTCTTT.

CDR3 nucleotides: TGCGCCAGCAGCGGGACAGGGTTGTGGACTGAAGCTTTCTTT. Amino acids: CASSGTGLWTEAFF. This chain joins TRBV5-1 and TRBJ1-1; 9 bases map to TRBD1. Germline V CDR1 and CDR2: SGHRS, YFSETQ. There are 14 residues in the CDR3. The V and J ends lost 4 bases and 5 bases, in that order; junction bases with no gene match: 6.

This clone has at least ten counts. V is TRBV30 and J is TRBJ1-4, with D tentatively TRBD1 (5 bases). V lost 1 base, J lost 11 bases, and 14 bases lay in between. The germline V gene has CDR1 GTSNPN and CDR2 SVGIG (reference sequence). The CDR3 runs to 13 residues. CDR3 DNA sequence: TGTGCCTGGAGTGGAGCAGGGCGGGGGAAACTGTTTTTT. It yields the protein CAWSGAGRGKLFF.

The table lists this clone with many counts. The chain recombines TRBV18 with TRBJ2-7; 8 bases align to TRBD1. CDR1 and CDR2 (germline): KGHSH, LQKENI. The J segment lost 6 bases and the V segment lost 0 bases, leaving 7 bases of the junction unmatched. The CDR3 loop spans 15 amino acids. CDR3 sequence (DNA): TGTGCCAGCTCACCACCGACAGGGGACCCCCCCGAGCAGTACTTC. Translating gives CASSPPTGDPPEQYF.